This T cell receptor beta chain was recorded in a study of T cell responses to AZD1222 COVID-19 vaccine (dated by TCRdb to about 2021). Context from the whole study: AZD1222 recipients whose second dose came at about 4 weeks and those whose second dose came at about 12 weeks were combined into one group, since spike-specific TCR depth and breadth did not differ between the two schedules. Trial participants were enrolled into age subgroups of 18-55, 56-69 and 70-plus years, which contained roughly 140, 27 and 60 TCR-sequenced participants, respectively. A total of 233 trial participants underwent TCR sequencing, of whom some 210 received two doses of AZD1222 and some 25 received two doses of the MenACWY control vaccine. General conclusions and limits of the study: The vaccine-associated CD4 TCRs covered the entire spike protein, and the dominant responses fell in regions 160-218 and 743-854. Participants were mostly white British, with more females than males. The authors suggested clonal diversity may have been underestimated. Epitopes outside the regions mutated in the B.1.351 and B.1.1.7 variants were reportedly recognized by nearly half of the unique spike-specific TCRs. Conclusions about previously exposed vaccinees were limited because only six AZD1222 recipients were SARS-CoV-2 seropositive at baseline. In the small 56-69-year group, the increase in depth fell short of significance, most likely because of low power. Because no day 14 peak-response samples were available, the repertoires could be characterized only after the peak T cell response. After two AZD1222 doses, both the breadth and the depth of spike-specific TCRs were significantly higher than at day 0 and than in MenACWY recipients.

As concerns this clone: This clone's antigen is unknown. The record has no base qualities; no much larger clone is one base away.

The CDR3 regions of human TCRbeta chains were subjected to immunosequencing. On the authors' methods: Repertoire TCRs were matched against a reference library of SARS-CoV-2-specific TCRs generated with the MIRA antigen-specificity platform. Breadth was defined as the fraction of unique TCRs that were SARS-CoV-2-associated. Depth was defined as the fraction of total T cells that were SARS-CoV-2-associated. Using the MIRA data, every spike-specific TCR was mapped to the spike region that the TCR reacted to and assigned to either a CD4 or a CD8 class. Log10-transformed breadth and depth values were compared by one-way ANOVA with Sidak's multiple comparisons tests. TCRdb limited this immuneACCESS table to in-frame rearrangements with V and J called. A share of clones is missing; checked studies link under half to unresolved V genes, and the rest is unexplained. V, J and clone size were drawn from that table, and D and trimming were deduced from the DNA. A total of 100,000 to 150,000 clones appear in this sample, about 93% of them only once. In total, the top ten clones hold 5% to 5.5% of the sample.

This sample's time point label indicates: baseline before first vaccination. Samples from vaccinated people were obtained from the UK trials COV001 and COV002, which included a single-blind randomized controlled phase 2/3 trial of AZD1222 (ChAdOx1 nCoV-19) in healthy adults. For TCRbeta chain sequencing, PBMC samples from trial participants were taken at day 0 and at day 28 after the second dose. The sequencing used peripheral blood, collected on day 0 of AZD1222 vaccination. The clonotype originates from an adult in good health.

The CDR3 sequence is CASSFDRGGGYTF. The nucleotides are TGTGCCAGCAGCTTTGACAGGGGAGGTGGCTACACCTTC. The rearranged segments are TRBV11-1 and TRBJ1-2; TRBD1 matches 8 bases in the middle. From V the trimming removes 3 bases and from J it removes 7 bases, while the gene matches leave 4 bases of the junction unaccounted for. The CDR3 numbers 13 residues from cysteine through phenylalanine. Kept here is only the CDR3 DNA, which spans 39 bases and is read in frame from base 1. According to the germline V gene (reference sequence), CDR1 reads SGHAT and CDR2 reads FQDESV.